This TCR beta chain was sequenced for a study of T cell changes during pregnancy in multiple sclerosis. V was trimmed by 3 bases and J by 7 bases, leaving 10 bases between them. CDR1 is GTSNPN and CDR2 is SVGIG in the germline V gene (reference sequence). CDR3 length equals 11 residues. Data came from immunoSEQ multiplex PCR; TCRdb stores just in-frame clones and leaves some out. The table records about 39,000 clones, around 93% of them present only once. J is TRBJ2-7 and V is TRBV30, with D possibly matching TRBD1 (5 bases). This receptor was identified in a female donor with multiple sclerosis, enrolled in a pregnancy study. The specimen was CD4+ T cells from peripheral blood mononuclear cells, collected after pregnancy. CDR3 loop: CAWRQAAEQYF. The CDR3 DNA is TGTGCCTGGAGACAGGCCGCGGAGCAGTACTTC.